The present entry profiles one T cell receptor beta chain with its context. Its target is unknown. These data come from a study of blood T cells in healthy people across ages. Study outcomes and limitations: When one million T cells were used, diversity estimates were thought to be underestimates. Among T cells, TCR beta diversity per million cells dropped roughly linearly as age rose. PBMCs went unsorted, and a conclusive naive versus antigen-experienced comparison was therefore prevented.

Primed by a sample-barcoded 5' primer and a J-beta primer mix, a second PCR proceeded for about 6 to 12 cycles. Unique molecular identifiers of 12 random nucleotides labeled each cDNA. Using its own MiXCR run on the 5' RACE reads, TCRdb lists one record per CDR3 protein. The sample carries around 650,000 distinct CDR3 sequences, around 43% recorded once. Sequencing was done on a sample of blood. The TCR originated in a man older than 75 in good health.

CDR3 DNA: TGCAGTGCTAGGGACCCACCTTATGGCTACACCTTC. It codes for CSARDPPYGYTF. The chain carries TRBV20-1 and TRBJ1-2; D is unclear. V was cut by 3 bases and J by 5 bases, with 10 bases left in between. The CDR3 spans 12 residues. CDR1 is DFQATT and CDR2 is SNEGSKA in the germline V gene (reference sequence).